The 7 T cell receptor beta chains below were found in one sample sequenced in a study of blood T cell repertoires in COVID-19. Profiled with immunoSEQ multiplex PCR; TCRdb holds only in-frame clones, not every one. The data contain 90,000 to 150,000 clones, around 77% of them singletons. Sequences were obtained from peripheral blood. The receptor source for this set is a human donor in a cohort sampled during active COVID-19.

CDR3 in amino acids: CASTRGAQMGTEAFF. The CDR3 DNA follows: TGTGCCAGTACCCGCGGGGCACAGATGGGCACTGAAGCTTTCTTT. V and J are TRBV19 and TRBJ1-1; the D gene is possibly TRBD1 (5 bases). Trimming stripped 7 bases from V and 4 bases from J, with 19 bases between. The germline CDR1 and CDR2 sequences are LNHDA and SQIVND (reference sequence). The CDR3 length is 15 residues.

The V call is TRBV29-1, the J call TRBJ1-2; possibly TRBD1 for D (5 bases). This CDR3 is built from 15 residues. The germline CDR1 and CDR2 sequences are SQVTM and ANQGSEA. The V and J ends lost 3 bases and 5 bases respectively, with 19 bases between them. In DNA form, the CDR3 reads TGCAGCGTTGAGAGGCTGGAGGGGCGGGGGTATGGCTACACCTTC. As protein: CSVERLEGRGYGYTF.

V and J are TRBV28 and TRBJ2-7, with a possible D match to TRBD2 (6 bases). Germline CDR1 MDHEN, CDR2 SYDVKM. Trimming stripped 4 bases from V and 0 bases from J, with 13 bases between. The CDR3 runs 15 residues. In DNA, the CDR3 is TGTGCCAGCAGTTCCCAGGGACTCTCCTCCTACGAGCAGTACTTC. Amino acid sequence: CASSSQGLSSYEQYF.

The CDR3 loop is CASSSGDRVYEQYF. The CDR3 nucleotides are TGCGCCAGCAGCTCGGGGGACAGGGTCTACGAGCAGTACTTC. The gene calls are TRBV5-1 and TRBJ2-7, with TRBD1 matching over 9 bases. The CDR3 covers 14 residues. The germline gives CDR1 SGHRS, CDR2 YFSETQ. V gave up 3 bases and J gave up 3 bases; unmatched junction bases: 4.

The chain joins TRBV18 to TRBJ2-1, with D unresolved. There are 14 residues in the CDR3. The germline CDR1 and CDR2 sequences are KGHSH and LQKENI. The germline V and J ends were trimmed by 3 bases and 7 bases, with 13 bases remaining between them. This CDR3 reads CASSPLQFRNEQFF. The CDR3 coding sequence is TGTGCCAGCTCACCGCTACAGTTTCGTAATGAGCAGTTCTTC.

This sequence joins TRBV5-6 and TRBJ2-5; unclear D gene. CDR3 length: 13 residues. V was shortened by 2 bases and J by 0 bases, with 5 bases between the two germline ends. Germline lookup yields CDR1 SGHDT and CDR2 YYEEEE. The CDR3 coding sequence is TGTGCCAGCAGCTTAGCGCACCAAGAGACCCAGTACTTC. This gives the protein CASSLAHQETQYF.

The chain uses TRBV3-1 (or the pseudogene TRBV3-2) and TRBJ1-5; 8 bases align to TRBD1. The V gene's germline CDR1 is LGHDT and CDR2 YNNKEL (reference sequence). V was pared by 4 bases and J by 6 bases, with 5 bases of the junction left unmatched. The CDR3 is made up of 14 amino acids. The CDR3: CASSLGQDGQPQHF. CDR3 DNA: TGTGCCAGCAGCCTGGGACAGGACGGTCAGCCCCAGCATTTT.